The rows below give T cell receptor beta chains drawn from one sample of a study of cytomegalovirus exposure and HLA in healthy donors. Measured with immunoSEQ multiplex PCR; TCRdb has only the in-frame clones, and not every one. The sample lists tens of thousands of clones, about 92% seen once, with roughly 6% in the top ten. Input material: PBMCs. The receptor source for this set is a woman in her late teens or twenties in good health and CMV-seronegative. CDR3s include the opening cysteine and the closing phenylalanine or tryptophan. A D gene is named only where the DNA matches it firmly. Expanded clones get a size class; other rows say once, few or many, or leave the size out.

v_gene: TRBV4-3
abundance: -
j_gene: TRBJ2-3
d_gene: TRBD2
CDR3aa: CASSQELGTSGTYTDTQYF
CDR3nt: TGCGCCAGCAGCCAAGAACTGGGCACTAGCGGAACTTATACAGATACGCAGTATTTT

v_gene: TRBV28
abundance: -
j_gene: TRBJ1-2
d_gene: TRBD1
CDR3aa: CASSFTGDYGYTF
CDR3nt: TGTGCCAGCAGTTTCACAGGGGACTATGGCTACACCTTC

v_gene: TRBV2
abundance: once
j_gene: TRBJ1-2
d_gene: TRBD1
CDR3aa: CASRRTGGSYGYTF
CDR3nt: TGTGCCAGCAGGCGGACAGGGGGCAGCTATGGCTACACCTTC

v_gene: TRBV10-3
abundance: once
j_gene: TRBJ2-1
d_gene: TRBD1
CDR3aa: CAISPLDREPYNEQFF
CDR3nt: TGTGCCATCAGCCCTTTAGACAGGGAACCATACAATGAGCAGTTCTTC

v_gene: TRBV5-6
abundance: -
j_gene: TRBJ2-5
d_gene: -
CDR3aa: CASSPGGSWETQYF
CDR3nt: TGTGCCAGCAGCCCTGGAGGGTCATGGGAGACCCAGTACTTC

v_gene: TRBV7-6
abundance: -
j_gene: TRBJ2-5
d_gene: TRBD2
CDR3aa: CASSLGSRRAGMRETQYF
CDR3nt: TGTGCCAGCAGCTTAGGATCCCGACGAGCGGGGATGCGCGAGACCCAGTACTTC

v_gene: TRBV6-1
abundance: -
j_gene: TRBJ1-3
d_gene: TRBD1
CDR3aa: CATAGGANTIYF
CDR3nt: TGTGCCACCGCAGGGGGCGCGAACACCATATATTTT

v_gene: TRBV11-3
abundance: -
j_gene: TRBJ2-3
d_gene: TRBD2
CDR3aa: CASSLGTSGISTDTQYF
CDR3nt: TGTGCCAGCAGCTTAGGGACTAGCGGAATTAGCACAGATACGCAGTATTTT

v_gene: TRBV7-9
abundance: once
j_gene: TRBJ2-7
d_gene: -
CDR3aa: CASSLAEGRKAYEQYF
CDR3nt: TGTGCCAGCAGCTTAGCGGAGGGCAGAAAGGCCTACGAGCAGTACTTC

v_gene: TRBV11-3
abundance: -
j_gene: TRBJ1-1
d_gene: -
CDR3aa: CASSDRNTEAFF
CDR3nt: TGTGCCAGCAGTGACAGGAACACTGAAGCTTTCTTT

v_gene: TRBV7-6
abundance: few
j_gene: TRBJ2-1
d_gene: -
CDR3aa: CASSFYRAGPYNEQFF
CDR3nt: TGTGCCAGCAGCTTTTACAGGGCTGGCCCCTACAATGAGCAGTTCTTC

v_gene: TRBV5-4
abundance: -
j_gene: TRBJ2-7
d_gene: TRBD1
CDR3aa: CAIQDGRTGGHEQYF
CDR3nt: TGTGCCATCCAGGATGGCCGGACAGGGGGCCACGAGCAGTACTTC

v_gene: TRBV28
abundance: -
j_gene: TRBJ1-5
d_gene: -
CDR3aa: CASRPGFQPQHF
CDR3nt: TGTGCCAGCAGACCGGGATTCCAGCCCCAGCATTTT

v_gene: TRBV7-2
abundance: -
j_gene: TRBJ1-6
d_gene: -
CDR3aa: CASSRATQDSSVDSPLHF
CDR3nt: TGTGCCAGCAGCCGTGCTACTCAGGACAGTTCAGTGGACTCACCCCTCCACTTT

v_gene: TRBV2
abundance: few
j_gene: TRBJ1-1
d_gene: TRBD1
CDR3aa: CAIRTGEVPEAFF
CDR3nt: TGTGCCATCAGGACAGGGGAAGTCCCTGAAGCTTTCTTT

v_gene: TRBV21-1
abundance: -
j_gene: TRBJ2-2
d_gene: -
CDR3aa: CASTPWGTGDTGELFF
CDR3nt: TGTGCCAGCACCCCTTGGGGGACAGGGGACACCGGGGAGCTGTTTTTT

v_gene: TRBV7-9
abundance: -
j_gene: TRBJ1-2
d_gene: TRBD1
CDR3aa: CASSFDRGRRGYGYTF
CDR3nt: TGTGCCAGCAGCTTCGACAGGGGGCGACGAGGGTACGGCTACACCTTC

v_gene: TRBV19
abundance: few
j_gene: TRBJ1-1
d_gene: -
CDR3aa: CASSIGQKNTEAFF
CDR3nt: TGTGCCAGTAGTATTGGACAGAAGAACACTGAAGCTTTCTTT

v_gene: TRBV10-3
abundance: -
j_gene: TRBJ2-2
d_gene: TRBD1
CDR3aa: CAMGQGRAFSGELFF
CDR3nt: TGTGCCATGGGACAGGGAAGAGCTTTCTCCGGGGAGCTGTTTTTT

v_gene: TRBV4-3
abundance: -
j_gene: TRBJ2-1
d_gene: -
CDR3aa: CASSQDPGSYNEQFF
CDR3nt: TGCGCCAGCAGCCAAGACCCCGGGTCCTACAATGAGCAGTTCTTC

v_gene: TRBV30
abundance: -
j_gene: TRBJ2-3
d_gene: -
CDR3aa: CAWSLGEVRAGDTQYF
CDR3nt: TGTGCCTGGAGTTTAGGGGAAGTACGGGCCGGAGATACGCAGTATTTT

v_gene: TRBV5-1
abundance: -
j_gene: TRBJ2-4
d_gene: TRBD2
CDR3aa: CASSPRGGRDIQYF
CDR3nt: TGCGCCAGCAGCCCCCGGGGGGGCCGAGACATTCAGTACTTC

v_gene: TRBV7-2
abundance: -
j_gene: TRBJ1-1
d_gene: TRBD1
CDR3aa: CASSRQGSSTEAFF
CDR3nt: TGTGCCAGCAGCAGACAGGGGTCGAGCACTGAAGCTTTCTTT

v_gene: TRBV19
abundance: -
j_gene: TRBJ1-5
d_gene: -
CDR3aa: CASSIGRGNQPQHF
CDR3nt: TGTGCCAGTAGTATAGGGCGGGGGAATCAGCCCCAGCATTTT

v_gene: TRBV10-3
abundance: -
j_gene: TRBJ1-1
d_gene: TRBD1
CDR3aa: CAIGTAFRSNPSNTEAFF
CDR3nt: TGTGCCATCGGGACAGCCTTCCGCTCCAACCCCTCGAACACTGAAGCTTTCTTT

v_gene: TRBV7-9
abundance: -
j_gene: TRBJ2-7
d_gene: TRBD1
CDR3aa: CASSLTGGDEQYF
CDR3nt: TGTGCCAGCAGCTTAACAGGGGGCGACGAGCAGTACTTC

v_gene: TRBV18
abundance: -
j_gene: TRBJ1-5
d_gene: -
CDR3aa: CASSDGGSEWPQHF
CDR3nt: TGTGCCAGCTCAGACGGGGGATCGGAGTGGCCCCAGCATTTT

v_gene: TRBV9
abundance: -
j_gene: TRBJ2-2
d_gene: -
CDR3aa: CASSGTDHYTGELFF
CDR3nt: TGTGCCAGCAGCGGGACAGACCATTACACCGGGGAGCTGTTTTTT

v_gene: TRBV7-2
abundance: -
j_gene: TRBJ2-3
d_gene: TRBD2
CDR3aa: CASSLGLAGGTDTQYF
CDR3nt: TGTGCCAGCAGCTTAGGACTAGCGGGTGGCACAGATACGCAGTATTTT

v_gene: TRBV27
abundance: -
j_gene: TRBJ1-6
d_gene: -
CDR3aa: CASSRGTPYNSPLHF
CDR3nt: TGTGCCAGCAGTCGTGGGACACCCTATAATTCACCCCTCCACTTT

v_gene: TRBV5-1
abundance: -
j_gene: TRBJ2-1
d_gene: -
CDR3aa: CASSSGLEPSYNEQFF
CDR3nt: TGCGCCAGCAGCTCGGGGTTAGAGCCTAGCTACAATGAGCAGTTCTTC

v_gene: TRBV7-2
abundance: -
j_gene: TRBJ1-2
d_gene: -
CDR3aa: CASSLGRSYGYTF
CDR3nt: TGTGCCAGCAGCTTAGGTCGGAGCTATGGCTACACCTTC

v_gene: TRBV10-1
abundance: -
j_gene: TRBJ1-1
d_gene: TRBD1
CDR3aa: CASRAGGSNTEAFF
CDR3nt: TGCGCCAGCAGAGCAGGGGGCTCGAACACTGAAGCTTTCTTT

v_gene: TRBV29-1
abundance: -
j_gene: TRBJ1-4
d_gene: -
CDR3aa: CSVDETGIGEKLFF
CDR3nt: TGCAGCGTTGACGAAACGGGGATCGGGGAAAAACTGTTTTTT

v_gene: TRBV9
abundance: -
j_gene: TRBJ1-2
d_gene: TRBD1
CDR3aa: CASSVGLTTGLKGYTF
CDR3nt: TGTGCCAGCAGCGTAGGCCTTACGACAGGGTTGAAGGGCTACACCTTC

v_gene: TRBV28
abundance: -
j_gene: TRBJ1-1
d_gene: -
CDR3aa: CASSKTVQAFF
CDR3nt: TGTGCCAGCAGTAAGACAGTTCAGGCTTTCTTT

v_gene: TRBV6-6
abundance: -
j_gene: TRBJ2-7
d_gene: -
CDR3aa: CASSYLGAYEQYF
CDR3nt: TGTGCCAGCAGTTACTTAGGGGCCTACGAGCAGTACTTC

v_gene: TRBV6-1
abundance: -
j_gene: TRBJ1-4
d_gene: -
CDR3aa: CASKRGGEAEKLFF
CDR3nt: TGTGCCAGCAAAAGAGGGGGAGAAGCGGAAAAACTGTTTTTT

v_gene: TRBV30
abundance: -
j_gene: TRBJ2-1
d_gene: TRBD2
CDR3aa: CAWSVRGLAGGQVF
CDR3nt: TGTGCCTGGAGTGTAAGAGGCCTAGCGGGAGGGCAGGTCTTC

v_gene: TRBV19
abundance: -
j_gene: TRBJ2-1
d_gene: TRBD2
CDR3aa: CASSPLERGYNEQFF
CDR3nt: TGTGCCAGTAGTCCGCTAGAGCGGGGCTACAATGAGCAGTTCTTC

v_gene: TRBV25-1
abundance: -
j_gene: TRBJ2-5
d_gene: -
CDR3aa: CASSGRTDVSETQYF
CDR3nt: TGTGCCAGCAGTGGTCGGACAGATGTTTCGGAGACCCAGTACTTC

v_gene: TRBV27
abundance: -
j_gene: TRBJ1-2
d_gene: -
CDR3aa: CASGPNRGSYGYTF
CDR3nt: TGTGCCAGCGGGCCCAACCGGGGGAGCTATGGCTACACCTTC

v_gene: TRBV6-1
abundance: once
j_gene: TRBJ1-1
d_gene: -
CDR3aa: CASSEVRGFGEAFF
CDR3nt: TGTGCCAGCAGTGAAGTTAGAGGGTTCGGTGAAGCTTTCTTT

v_gene: TRBV7-2
abundance: -
j_gene: TRBJ1-2
d_gene: -
CDR3aa: CASSSQGYGYTF
CDR3nt: TGTGCCAGCAGCTCGCAGGGTTATGGCTACACCTTC